The table lists the clone carrying this T cell receptor beta chain with a few counts. The antigen remains unidentified. Every isolated RNA sample was fully reverse transcribed, so sequencing captured expressed TCRB transcripts. The data were produced by immunoSEQ multiplex PCR, yet TCRdb's version contains in-frame clones alone and is incomplete. The data show 300,000 to 400,000 clones, around 12% seen once. CDR3 length: 15 amino acids. The J segment lost 5 bases and the V segment lost 3 bases, leaving 5 bases of the junction unmatched. Per germline, CDR1 LNHDA and CDR2 SQIVND (reference sequence). The sample is drawn from a study of beta chain features in type 1 diabetes. General study points: Insertions were fewer and deletions more numerous at VDJ junctions in type 1 diabetes patients. cDNA sequencing could over-represent cells with high TCR expression.

The sample consisted of naive CD4+ T cells from blood. This chain connects TRBV19 to TRBJ2-5, with 11 bases fitting TRBD2. The sequence derives from a young man in good health. The CDR3 DNA reads as TGTGCCAGTAGTATCTGGCTAGCGGGGGGCGAGACCCAGTACTTC. Translating it yields CASSIWLAGGETQYF.